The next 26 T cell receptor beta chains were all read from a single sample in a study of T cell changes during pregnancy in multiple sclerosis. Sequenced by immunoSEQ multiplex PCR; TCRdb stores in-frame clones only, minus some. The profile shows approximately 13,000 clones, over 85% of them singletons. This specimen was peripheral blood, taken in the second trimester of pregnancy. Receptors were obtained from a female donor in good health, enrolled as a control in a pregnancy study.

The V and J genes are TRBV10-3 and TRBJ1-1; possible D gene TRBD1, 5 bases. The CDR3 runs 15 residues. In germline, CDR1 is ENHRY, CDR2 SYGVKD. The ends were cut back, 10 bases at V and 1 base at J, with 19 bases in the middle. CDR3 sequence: CATHDVNTGNTEAFF. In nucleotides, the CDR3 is TGTGCCACCCACGACGTAAACACAGGGAACACTGAAGCTTTCTTT.

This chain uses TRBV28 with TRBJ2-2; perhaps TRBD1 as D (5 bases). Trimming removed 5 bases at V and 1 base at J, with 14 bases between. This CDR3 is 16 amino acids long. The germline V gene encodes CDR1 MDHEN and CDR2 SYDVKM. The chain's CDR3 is CASSPWGTGNTGELFF. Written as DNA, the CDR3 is TGTGCCAGCAGTCCCTGGGGAACAGGGAACACCGGGGAGCTGTTTTTT.

CDR3 nucleotide sequence: TGTGCCAGCAGTGATGGACAGGGTGGAACCGAGACCCAGTACTTC. This gives the protein CASSDGQGGTETQYF. The gene calls are TRBV2 and TRBJ2-5; 8 nucleotides line up with TRBD1. There are 15 residues in the CDR3. With 3 bases clipped from V and 5 bases from J, the junction kept 8 bases outside the gene matches. Per the germline V gene, CDR1 is SNHLY and CDR2 is FYNNEI.

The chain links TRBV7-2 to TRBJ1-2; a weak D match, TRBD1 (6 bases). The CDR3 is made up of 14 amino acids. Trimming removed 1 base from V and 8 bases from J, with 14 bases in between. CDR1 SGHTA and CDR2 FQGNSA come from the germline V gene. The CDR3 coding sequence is TGTGCCAGCAGCTTAGACGGGGGGCTGAGGGGCTACACCTTC. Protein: CASSLDGGLRGYTF.

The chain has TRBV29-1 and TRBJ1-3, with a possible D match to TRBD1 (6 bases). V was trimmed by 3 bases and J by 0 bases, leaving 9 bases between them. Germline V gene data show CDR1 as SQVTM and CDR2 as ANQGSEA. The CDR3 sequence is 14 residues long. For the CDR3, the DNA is TGCAGCGTTGATCCAGGGGACTCTGGAAACACCATATATTTT. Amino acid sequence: CSVDPGDSGNTIYF.

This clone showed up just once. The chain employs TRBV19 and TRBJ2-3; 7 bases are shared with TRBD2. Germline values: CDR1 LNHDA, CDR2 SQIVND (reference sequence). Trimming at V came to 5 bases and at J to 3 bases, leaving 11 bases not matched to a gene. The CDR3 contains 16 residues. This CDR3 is CASSLWRLAATDTQYF. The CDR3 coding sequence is TGTGCCAGTAGTCTTTGGAGGCTAGCGGCTACAGATACGCAGTATTTT.

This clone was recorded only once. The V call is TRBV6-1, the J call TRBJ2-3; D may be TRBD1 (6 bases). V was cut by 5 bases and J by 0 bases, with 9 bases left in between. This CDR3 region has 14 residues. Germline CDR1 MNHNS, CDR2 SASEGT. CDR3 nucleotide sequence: TGTGCCAGCAGTCGGACAGCTAGCACAGATACGCAGTATTTT. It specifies CASSRTASTDTQYF.

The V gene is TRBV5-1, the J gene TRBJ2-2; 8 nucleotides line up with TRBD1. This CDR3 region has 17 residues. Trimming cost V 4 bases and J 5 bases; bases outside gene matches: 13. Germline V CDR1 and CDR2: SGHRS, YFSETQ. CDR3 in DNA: TGCGCCAGCAGCGATCTACAGGGGGTGAAGGGGACCGGGGAGCTGTTTTTT. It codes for CASSDLQGVKGTGELFF.

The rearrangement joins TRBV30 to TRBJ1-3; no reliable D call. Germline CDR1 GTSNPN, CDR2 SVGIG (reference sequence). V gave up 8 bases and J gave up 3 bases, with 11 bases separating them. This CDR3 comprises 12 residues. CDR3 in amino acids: CARRVLGNTIYF. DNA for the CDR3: TGTGCCCGCCGGGTCCTTGGAAACACCATATATTTT. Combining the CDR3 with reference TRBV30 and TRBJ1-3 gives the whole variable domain SQTIHQWPATLVQPVGSPLSLECTVEGTSNPNLYWYRQAAGRGLQLLFYSVGIGQISSEVPQNLSASRPQDRQFILSSKKLLLSDSGFYLCARRVLGNTIYFGEGSWLTVV.

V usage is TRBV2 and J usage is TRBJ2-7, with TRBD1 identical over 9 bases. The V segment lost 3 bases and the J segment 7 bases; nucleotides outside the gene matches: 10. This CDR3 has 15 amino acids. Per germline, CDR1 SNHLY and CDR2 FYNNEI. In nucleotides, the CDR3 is TGTGCCAGCAGTGAGGGACAGGGCCCTGGGTGGGAGCAGTACTTC. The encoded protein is CASSEGQGPGWEQYF.

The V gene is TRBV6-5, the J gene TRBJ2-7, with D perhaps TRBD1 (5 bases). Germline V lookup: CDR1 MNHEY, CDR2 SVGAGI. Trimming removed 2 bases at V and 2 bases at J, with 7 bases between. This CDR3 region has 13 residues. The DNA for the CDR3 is TGTGCCAGCAGTTACCTGGGGCCCTACGAGCAGTACTTC. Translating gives CASSYLGPYEQYF.

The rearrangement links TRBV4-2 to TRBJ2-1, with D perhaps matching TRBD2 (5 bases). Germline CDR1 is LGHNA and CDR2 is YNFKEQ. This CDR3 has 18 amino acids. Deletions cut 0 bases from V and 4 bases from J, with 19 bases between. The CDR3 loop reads CASSQEDHLARVYNEQFF. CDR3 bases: TGTGCCAGCAGCCAAGAAGATCACCTAGCCCGGGTATACAATGAGCAGTTCTTC.

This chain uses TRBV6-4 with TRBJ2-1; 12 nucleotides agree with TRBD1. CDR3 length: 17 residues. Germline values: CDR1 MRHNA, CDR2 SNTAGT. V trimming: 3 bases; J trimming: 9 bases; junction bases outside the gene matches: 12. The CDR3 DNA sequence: TGTGCCAGCAGTGAAAACACCGGGACAGGGGGCTTGGGTGAGCAGTTCTTC. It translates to CASSENTGTGGLGEQFF.

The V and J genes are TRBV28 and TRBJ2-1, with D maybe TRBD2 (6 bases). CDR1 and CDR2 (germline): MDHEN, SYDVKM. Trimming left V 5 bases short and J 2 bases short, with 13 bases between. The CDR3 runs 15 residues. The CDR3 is CASSPSWGAYNEQFF. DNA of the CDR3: TGTGCCAGCAGTCCCAGCTGGGGGGCCTACAATGAGCAGTTCTTC.

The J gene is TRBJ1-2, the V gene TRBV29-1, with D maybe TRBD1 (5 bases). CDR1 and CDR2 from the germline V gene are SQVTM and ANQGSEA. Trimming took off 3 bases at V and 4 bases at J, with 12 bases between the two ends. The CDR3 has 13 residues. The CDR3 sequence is CSVDPGHFYGYTF. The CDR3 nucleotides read TGCAGCGTTGATCCCGGACACTTCTATGGCTACACCTTC.

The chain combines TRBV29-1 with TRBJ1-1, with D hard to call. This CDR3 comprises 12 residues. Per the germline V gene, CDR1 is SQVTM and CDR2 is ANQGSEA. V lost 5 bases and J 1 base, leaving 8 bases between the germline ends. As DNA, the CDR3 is TGCAGCGTTAATCCCTCGAACACTGAAGCTTTCTTT. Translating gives CSVNPSNTEAFF.

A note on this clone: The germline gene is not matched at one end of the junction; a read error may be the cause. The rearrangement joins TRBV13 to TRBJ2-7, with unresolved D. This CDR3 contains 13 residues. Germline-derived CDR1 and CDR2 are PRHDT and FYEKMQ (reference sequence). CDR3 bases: TGTGCCAACAGCCCCGGAGTTCCCAACGAGCAGTACTTC. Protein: CANSPGVPNEQYF.

The CDR3 reads CARSLCRTSGRAQETQYF. The CDR3 DNA reads as TGTGCCAGAAGCTTGTGTCGAACTAGCGGGAGGGCCCAAGAGACCCAGTACTTC. The chain has TRBV5-3 and TRBJ2-5, with 13 bases fitting TRBD2. TRBV5-3 is labeled an ORF, and its function is uncertain. J lost 1 base, V lost 1 base, and 7 bases had no gene match. CDR3 size: 18 residues.

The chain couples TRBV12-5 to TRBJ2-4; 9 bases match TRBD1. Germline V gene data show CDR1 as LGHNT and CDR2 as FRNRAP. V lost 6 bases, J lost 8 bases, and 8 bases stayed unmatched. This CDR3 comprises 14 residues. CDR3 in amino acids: CASGTGQGKDIQYF. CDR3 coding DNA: TGTGCTAGTGGAACCGGACAGGGGAAGGACATTCAGTACTTC.

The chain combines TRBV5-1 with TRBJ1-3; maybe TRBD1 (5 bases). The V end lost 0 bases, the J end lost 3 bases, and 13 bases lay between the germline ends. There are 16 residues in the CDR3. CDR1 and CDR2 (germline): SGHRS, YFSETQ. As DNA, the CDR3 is TGCGCCAGCAGCTTGGCCAGGCAGGGTGGTGGAAACACCATATATTTT. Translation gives CASSLARQGGGNTIYF.

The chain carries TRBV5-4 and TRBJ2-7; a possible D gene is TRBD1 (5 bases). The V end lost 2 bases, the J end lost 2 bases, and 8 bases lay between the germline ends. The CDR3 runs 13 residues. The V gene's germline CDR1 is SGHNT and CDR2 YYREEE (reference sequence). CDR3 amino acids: CASSFQGTYEQYF. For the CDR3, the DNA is TGTGCCAGCAGCTTTCAGGGAACCTACGAGCAGTACTTC.

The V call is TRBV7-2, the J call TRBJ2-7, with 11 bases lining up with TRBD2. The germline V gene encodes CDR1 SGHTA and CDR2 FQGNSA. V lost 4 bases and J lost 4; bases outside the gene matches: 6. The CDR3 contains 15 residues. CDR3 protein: CASSSTSGSGYEQYF. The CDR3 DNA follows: TGTGCCAGCAGCTCTACTAGCGGGAGTGGATACGAGCAGTACTTC.

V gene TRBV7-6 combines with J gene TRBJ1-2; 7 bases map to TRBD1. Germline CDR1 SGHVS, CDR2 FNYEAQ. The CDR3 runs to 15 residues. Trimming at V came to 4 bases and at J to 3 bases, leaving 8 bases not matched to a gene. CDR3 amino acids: CASSSGTAAYYGYTF. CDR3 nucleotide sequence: TGTGCCAGCAGCTCAGGGACAGCTGCCTACTATGGCTACACCTTC.

The chain's CDR3 is CASSLESSSYNEQFF. CDR3 DNA: TGTGCCAGCAGCTTAGAGTCTAGTTCCTACAATGAGCAGTTCTTC. This chain uses TRBV11-3 with TRBJ2-1, with D unresolved. The CDR3 spans 15 residues. Per germline, CDR1 SGHNT and CDR2 YENEEA. The V end lost 0 bases, the J end lost 1 base, and 7 bases lay between the germline ends. Filled out from reference TRBV11-3 and TRBJ2-1, the complete variable domain reads EAGVVQSPRYKIIEKKQPVAFWCNPISGHNTLYWYLQNLGQGPELLIRYENEEAVDDSQLPKDRFSAERLKGVDSTLKIQPAELGDSAVYLCASSLESSSYNEQFFGPGTRLTVL.

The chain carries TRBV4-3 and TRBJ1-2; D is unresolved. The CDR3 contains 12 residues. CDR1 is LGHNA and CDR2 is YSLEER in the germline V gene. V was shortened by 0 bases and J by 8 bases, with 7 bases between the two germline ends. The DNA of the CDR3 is TGCGCCAGCAGCCAAGATAGGCGGGGCTACACCTTC. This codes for CASSQDRRGYTF.

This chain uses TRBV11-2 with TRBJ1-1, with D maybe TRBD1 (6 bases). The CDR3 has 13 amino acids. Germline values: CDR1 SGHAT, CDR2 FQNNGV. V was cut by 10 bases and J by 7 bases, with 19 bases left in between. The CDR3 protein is CAIHRARDLEAFF. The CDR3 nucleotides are TGTGCCATCCACAGGGCCCGCGACCTTGAAGCTTTCTTT.